The rows below give T cell receptor beta chains drawn from one sample of a study of blood T cell repertoires in COVID-19. Profiling relied on immunoSEQ multiplex PCR, and the TCRdb table lists in-frame clones only, not all of them. Here the sample spans more than 90,000 clones, approximately 85% being singletons. Material for sequencing was peripheral blood. The receptors derive from a man aged 35 to 55 with acute or convalescent COVID-19. Both conserved end residues are part of each CDR3. Each record gives: J gene, clone size, V gene, D gene, CDR3 protein, CDR3 DNA. D genes are given only for firm matches. Clone size is shown for a subset of rows, as once, few, many or a class of expanded clone.

j_call: TRBJ2-3
clone_size: -
v_call: TRBV5-1
d_call: TRBD2
cdr3_aa: CASSSRTSGSTDTQYF
cdr3_nt: TGCGCCAGCAGCTCGAGGACTAGCGGCAGCACAGATACGCAGTATTTT

j_call: TRBJ2-1
clone_size: few
v_call: TRBV28
d_call: TRBD2
cdr3_aa: CASSTLPGLAGLSSYNEQFF
cdr3_nt: TGTGCCAGCAGTACATTGCCGGGACTAGCGGGCCTTAGCTCCTACAATGAGCAGTTCTTC

j_call: TRBJ2-1
clone_size: -
v_call: TRBV12-5
d_call: -
cdr3_aa: CASGLAGVNSYNEQFF
cdr3_nt: TGTGCTAGTGGTTTGGCGGGGGTGAACTCCTACAATGAGCAGTTCTTC

j_call: TRBJ1-5
clone_size: -
v_call: TRBV19
d_call: TRBD1
cdr3_aa: CASSDRAGQPQHF
cdr3_nt: TGTGCCAGTAGTGACAGGGCGGGACAGCCCCAGCATTTT

j_call: TRBJ2-3
clone_size: -
v_call: TRBV19
d_call: TRBD2
cdr3_aa: CASSIVSGRIDTQYF
cdr3_nt: TGTGCCAGTAGTATAGTGAGCGGGAGAATAGATACGCAGTATTTT

j_call: TRBJ2-7
clone_size: -
v_call: TRBV3-1/TRBV3-2
d_call: -
cdr3_aa: CASSQSGAGEQYF
cdr3_nt: TGTGCCAGCAGCCAAAGTGGGGCAGGGGAGCAGTACTTC

j_call: TRBJ2-5
clone_size: -
v_call: TRBV7-2
d_call: -
cdr3_aa: CASSFSPTSRETQYF
cdr3_nt: TGTGCCAGCAGCTTCTCGCCGACTAGTCGGGAGACCCAGTACTTC

j_call: TRBJ2-7
clone_size: once
v_call: TRBV28
d_call: TRBD2
cdr3_aa: CASREREFYEQYF
cdr3_nt: TGTGCCAGCAGGGAGCGGGAGTTTTACGAGCAGTACTTC

j_call: TRBJ2-1
clone_size: -
v_call: TRBV7-8
d_call: TRBD2
cdr3_aa: CASSSQSVMSGVGNEQFF
cdr3_nt: TGTGCCAGCAGCTCCCAATCGGTTATGAGCGGGGTTGGCAATGAGCAGTTCTTC

j_call: TRBJ2-1
clone_size: -
v_call: TRBV6-2/TRBV6-3
d_call: TRBD2
cdr3_aa: CASSLLALAGAHNEQFF
cdr3_nt: TGTGCCAGCAGCCTACTGGCACTAGCGGGGGCCCACAATGAGCAGTTCTTC

j_call: TRBJ2-1
clone_size: -
v_call: TRBV6-5
d_call: -
cdr3_aa: CASSYFGGSIEQFF
cdr3_nt: TGTGCCAGCAGTTACTTTGGGGGGAGTATCGAGCAGTTCTTC

j_call: TRBJ2-7
clone_size: -
v_call: TRBV15
d_call: -
cdr3_aa: CATSPGGRDEQYF
cdr3_nt: TGTGCCACCAGCCCGGGGGGCAGGGACGAGCAGTACTTC

j_call: TRBJ2-1
clone_size: -
v_call: TRBV7-3
d_call: -
cdr3_aa: CASSFTHSNEQFF
cdr3_nt: TGTGCCAGCAGCTTCACACATTCGAATGAGCAGTTCTTC

j_call: TRBJ2-1
clone_size: -
v_call: TRBV9
d_call: TRBD1
cdr3_aa: CASSVLTGGLDEQFF
cdr3_nt: TGTGCCAGCAGCGTACTGACAGGGGGTTTAGATGAGCAGTTCTTC

j_call: TRBJ2-7
clone_size: -
v_call: TRBV6-1
d_call: -
cdr3_aa: CASSEGLISYEQYF
cdr3_nt: TGTGCCAGCAGTGAAGGACTGATTTCCTACGAGCAGTACTTC

j_call: TRBJ2-3
clone_size: -
v_call: TRBV7-9
d_call: -
cdr3_aa: CASSLALGLDTQYF
cdr3_nt: TGTGCCAGCAGCTTAGCTCTGGGCTTAGATACGCAGTATTTT

j_call: TRBJ2-1
clone_size: few
v_call: TRBV5-6
d_call: -
cdr3_aa: CASSLEAGDPMRVYNEQFF
cdr3_nt: TGTGCCAGCAGCTTGGAGGCAGGGGACCCCATGAGGGTCTACAATGAGCAGTTCTTC